This T cell receptor (beta chain) was captured in a study of beta chain features in type 1 diabetes. Whole-study findings and limits: In comparison with healthy donors, patients had naive, central memory and Treg TCRB repertoires that appeared more similar. High TCR expression in some cells could lead to their over-representation in cDNA sequencing. Insertions at VDJ junctions were less frequent in type 1 diabetes patients. These patients also deleted more nucleotides at the same junctions.

This clone was seen only a few times. No antigen is known for it. Trimming stripped 1 base from V and 2 bases from J, with 12 bases between. The CDR3 has 15 residues. Germline V CDR1 and CDR2: SGHNT, YYREEE (reference sequence). Expressed TCRB transcripts got sequenced, as all isolated RNA was reverse transcribed. Sequencing of naive, central memory and regulatory T cell samples gave an average of around 4 million reads. The repertoire was sequenced with immunoSEQ multiplex PCR; TCRdb's copy has only in-frame clones and lacks some. Of about 210,000 clones in the sample, 11% were seen once. Sequencing was done on a sample of central memory CD4+ T cells from blood. The J gene is TRBJ2-5, the V gene TRBV5-4; possibly TRBD2 for D (6 bases). This clonotype was obtained from a man aged 18 to 29 in good health. DNA for the CDR3: TGTGCCAGCAGCTTGACAGGTGGAGGGCAAGAGACCCAGTACTTC. This gives the protein CASSLTGGGQETQYF.